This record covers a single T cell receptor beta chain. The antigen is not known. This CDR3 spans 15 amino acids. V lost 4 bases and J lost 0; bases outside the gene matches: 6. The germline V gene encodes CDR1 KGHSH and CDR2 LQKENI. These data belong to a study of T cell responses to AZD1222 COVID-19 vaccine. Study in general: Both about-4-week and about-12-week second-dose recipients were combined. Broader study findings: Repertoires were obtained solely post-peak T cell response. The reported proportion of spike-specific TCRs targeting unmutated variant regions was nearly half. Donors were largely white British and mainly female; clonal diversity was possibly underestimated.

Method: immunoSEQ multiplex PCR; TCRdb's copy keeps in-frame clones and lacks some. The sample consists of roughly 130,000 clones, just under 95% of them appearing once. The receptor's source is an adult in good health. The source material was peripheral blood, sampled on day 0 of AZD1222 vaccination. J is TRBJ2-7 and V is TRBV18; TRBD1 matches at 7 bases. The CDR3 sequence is CASSLQDRSSYEQYF. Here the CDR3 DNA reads TGTGCCAGCTCACTTCAGGACAGGAGCTCCTACGAGCAGTACTTC.